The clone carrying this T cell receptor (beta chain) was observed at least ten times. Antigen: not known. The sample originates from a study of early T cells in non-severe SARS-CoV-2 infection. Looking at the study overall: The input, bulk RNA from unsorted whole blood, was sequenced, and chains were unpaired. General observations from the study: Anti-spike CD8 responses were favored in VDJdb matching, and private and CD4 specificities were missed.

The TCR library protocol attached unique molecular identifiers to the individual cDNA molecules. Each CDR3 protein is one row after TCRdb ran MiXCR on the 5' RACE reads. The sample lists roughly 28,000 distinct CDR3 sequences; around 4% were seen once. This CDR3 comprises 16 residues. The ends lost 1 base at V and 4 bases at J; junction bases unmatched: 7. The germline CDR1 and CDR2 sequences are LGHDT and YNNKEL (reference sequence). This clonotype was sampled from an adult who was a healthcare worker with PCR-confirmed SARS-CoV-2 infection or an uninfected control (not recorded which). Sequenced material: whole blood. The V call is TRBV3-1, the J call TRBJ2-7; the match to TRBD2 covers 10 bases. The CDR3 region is CASSQATGLASYEQYF. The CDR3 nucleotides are TGTGCCAGCAGCCAAGCAACGGGACTAGCGTCGTACGAGCAGTACTTC.